This passage covers 30 T cell receptor beta chains from one sample sequenced in a study of monozygotic twins with inflammatory bowel disease. TCRdb reprocessed the 5' RACE reads and reports one entry per CDR3 protein, with no DNA. Its table lists roughly 300,000 distinct CDR3 sequences. Sequenced: blood. The receptors originated from a human donor with ulcerative colitis or Crohn's disease, or a healthy co-twin of an affected twin (not recorded which).

This chain's CDR3 is CSARDRGGSNQPQHF. The chain carries TRBV20-1 and TRBJ1-5. Germline lookup yields CDR1 DFQATT and CDR2 SNEGSKA (reference sequence). The CDR3 spans 15 residues.

The chain uses TRBV19 and TRBJ1-2; TCRdb's D gene call, TRBD1, goes unchecked for lack of DNA. Germline loops: CDR1 LNHDA, CDR2 SQIVND (reference sequence). The CDR3 is 15 residues long. The CDR3 loop is CASSRRTGVFYGYTF.

The chain joins TRBV4-3 to TRBJ2-3. CDR1 and CDR2 (germline): LGHNA, YSLEER. The CDR3 contains 15 residues. The CDR3 loop reads CASSQDIGGADTQYF.

CDR3: CASSQNLLTGELFF. The chain is built from TRBV4-2 and TRBJ2-2. CDR1 and CDR2 (germline): LGHNA, YNFKEQ. The CDR3 extends over 14 amino acids.

CDR3 amino acids: CASSFLPAQETQYF. The rearrangement joins TRBV7-9 to TRBJ2-5. Germline V gene sequence: CDR1 SEHNR, CDR2 FQNEAQ (reference sequence). The length of the CDR3 is 14 residues.

V is TRBV20-1 and J is TRBJ2-4; the D gene TCRdb calls, TRBD1, cannot be checked with no DNA. Germline V gives CDR1 DFQATT, CDR2 SNEGSKA (reference sequence). This CDR3 has 14 residues. Here the CDR3 reads CSAPPHRVGNIQYF.

The chain is built from TRBV28 and TRBJ2-1; with no DNA, the TCRdb D assignment of TRBD1 cannot be verified. The germline CDR1 and CDR2 sequences are MDHEN and SYDVKM. This CDR3 region has 15 residues. CDR3 in amino acids: CASYPGTGGNNEQFF.

V and J are TRBV12-3 or TRBV12-4 and TRBJ1-1; TCRdb lists TRBD1, though no DNA is available to test this call. The CDR3 is 14 residues long. CDR3 in amino acids: CASSFRGGYTEAFF.

The gene calls are TRBV6-1 and TRBJ2-3. Germline-derived CDR1 and CDR2 are MNHNS and SASEGT. The CDR3 sequence is 13 residues long. CDR3 region: CASSEVSVNTQYF.

The chain links TRBV20-1 to TRBJ2-7; TCRdb designates TRBD2, a call that cannot be tested without DNA. The CDR3 runs to 14 residues. Germline V lookup: CDR1 DFQATT, CDR2 SNEGSKA (reference sequence). The CDR3: CSADSRGWASEQYF.

The chain recombines TRBV27 with TRBJ2-7; TCRdb proposes TRBD1, but this gene call is untestable without DNA. CDR1 and CDR2 (germline): MNHEY, SMNVEV (reference sequence). This CDR3 has 14 amino acids. CDR3 sequence reads: CASSFGGGGREQYF.

The rearrangement uses TRBV28 and TRBJ1-5; TCRdb returns TRBD1, unconfirmable since there is no DNA. The CDR3 runs to 15 residues. From germline, CDR1 is MDHEN and CDR2 SYDVKM. CDR3: CASSHRGGSNQPQHF.

The chain has TRBV30 and TRBJ2-1; TCRdb outputs TRBD1, but without DNA this stays unchecked. CDR3 length: 17 amino acids. Germline assignment: CDR1 GTSNPN and CDR2 SVGIG (reference sequence). Here the CDR3 reads CAWSSNNGAGAYNEQFF.

The chain is built from TRBV6-6 and TRBJ2-7; TCRdb returns TRBD2, unconfirmable since there is no DNA. The germline gives CDR1 MNHNY, CDR2 SVGAGI (reference sequence). The CDR3 extends over 12 amino acids. The CDR3 sequence: CASSYWAGGQYF.

The chain is built from TRBV5-5 and TRBJ2-7; TCRdb designates TRBD2, a call that cannot be tested without DNA. Germline values: CDR1 SGHKS, CDR2 YYEKEE (reference sequence). The CDR3 totals 14 residues. This CDR3 reads CASSGTSGGIEQYF.

The chain joins TRBV6-1 to TRBJ2-2; TCRdb gives TRBD2 as the D gene, but with no DNA this cannot be confirmed. CDR1 is MNHNS, CDR2 SASEGT, per germline. CDR3 length equals 16 residues. CDR3 sequence reads: CVSRRLAGPNTGELFF.

The chain joins TRBV28 to TRBJ2-1; lacking DNA, the TRBD2 call made by TCRdb goes unchecked. CDR1 is MDHEN, CDR2 SYDVKM, per germline. This CDR3 comprises 11 residues. The CDR3: CASASLLRQFF.

This chain joins TRBV4-1 and TRBJ2-6. The CDR3 has 19 residues. The V gene's germline CDR1 is MGHRA and CDR2 YSYEKL. The CDR3 reads CASSQDRERILSGANVLTF.

The chain employs TRBV28 and TRBJ2-2; TCRdb proposes TRBD2, but this gene call is untestable without DNA. The CDR3 runs to 16 residues. In germline, CDR1 is MDHEN, CDR2 SYDVKM. CDR3 sequence reads: CASSLSVGLRTGELFF.

The J gene is TRBJ1-5, the V gene TRBV7-9; TCRdb picks TRBD1, but there is no DNA to check that call. CDR3 length: 14 amino acids. CDR1 and CDR2 (germline): SEHNR, FQNEAQ (reference sequence). This chain's CDR3 is CASSPDRGGQPQHF.

V is TRBV3-1 and J is TRBJ2-7; TCRdb gives TRBD1 as the D gene, but with no DNA this cannot be confirmed. CDR1 and CDR2 (germline): LGHDT, YNNKEL (reference sequence). The CDR3 length is 14 residues. The chain's CDR3 is CASSQGQGANEQYF.

The chain has TRBV29-1 and TRBJ1-5. This CDR3 is 13 amino acids long. Germline values: CDR1 SQVTM, CDR2 ANQGSEA. This CDR3 is CSVAQNSNQPQHF.

The rearrangement links TRBV3-1 to TRBJ2-3. The CDR3 sequence is 12 residues long. CDR1 is LGHDT, CDR2 YNNKEL, per germline (reference sequence). The CDR3 sequence: CASSQPHDTQYF.

The chain is built from TRBV20-1 and TRBJ2-7; TCRdb's D call of TRBD2 is untestable without DNA. The V gene's germline CDR1 is DFQATT and CDR2 SNEGSKA (reference sequence). The CDR3 is made up of 12 amino acids. The CDR3 loop reads CSARPGRYEQYF.

The V call is TRBV6-1, the J call TRBJ2-7; no DNA is available, so the TRBD2 call from TCRdb remains unchecked. The CDR3 is 15 amino acids. CDR1 is MNHNS, CDR2 SASEGT, per germline. CDR3 region: CASSSRTSGGGEQYF.

The V gene is TRBV5-1, the J gene TRBJ2-1; no DNA is available, so the TRBD2 call from TCRdb remains unchecked. Germline lookup yields CDR1 SGHRS and CDR2 YFSETQ. The CDR3 consists of 15 residues. The CDR3 reads CASSLLLSGSNEQFF.

The genes are TRBV6-1 and TRBJ1-1; no DNA is available, so the TRBD1 call from TCRdb remains unchecked. Germline V gene sequence: CDR1 MNHNS, CDR2 SASEGT. The CDR3 has 15 amino acids. The CDR3 sequence: CASSPLQGIVTEAFF.

V gene TRBV14 combines with J gene TRBJ2-3; TCRdb proposes TRBD2, but this gene call is untestable without DNA. Germline CDR1 reads SGHDN; CDR2 reads FVKESK. The CDR3 extends over 18 amino acids. The CDR3 reads CASSPRGYLAGVEDTQYF.

The chain's CDR3 is CASIPGGRTDTQYF. V and J are TRBV6-1 and TRBJ2-3; TCRdb names TRBD2, which stays unverified in the absence of DNA. The CDR3 runs to 14 residues. CDR1 is MNHNS, CDR2 SASEGT, per germline.

V is TRBV27 and J is TRBJ2-7; TCRdb calls TRBD2, which cannot be checked without DNA. Germline assignment: CDR1 MNHEY and CDR2 SMNVEV (reference sequence). The CDR3 covers 16 residues. CDR3: CASSPTSFSKSYEQYF.